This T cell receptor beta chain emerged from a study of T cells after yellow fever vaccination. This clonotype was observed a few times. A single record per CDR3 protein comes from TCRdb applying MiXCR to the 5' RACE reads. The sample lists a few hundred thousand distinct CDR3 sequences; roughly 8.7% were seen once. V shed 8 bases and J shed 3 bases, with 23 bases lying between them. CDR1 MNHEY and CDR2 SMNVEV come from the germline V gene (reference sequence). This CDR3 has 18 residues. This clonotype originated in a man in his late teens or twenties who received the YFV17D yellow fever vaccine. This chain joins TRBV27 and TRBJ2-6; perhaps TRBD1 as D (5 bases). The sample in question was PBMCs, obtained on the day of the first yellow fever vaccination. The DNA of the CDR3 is TGTGCCAGCCGTGTAGTGGGCAGTGGGGCTGGTGGGGCCAACGTCCTGACTTTC. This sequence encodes CASRVVGSGAGGANVLTF.